These 10 T cell receptor beta chains originate from one sample sequenced in a study of shared clonotypes between healthy human individuals. Clones were read by immunoSEQ multiplex PCR, and TCRdb kept only the in-frame ones, dropping some. Of fewer than 850,000 clones in the sample, more than 70% are singletons; the top ten hold about 1.7%. The sample taken for sequencing was memory CD4+ T cells sorted from blood. The subset here: CD45RA-negative fraction. All receptors come from a woman aged 25 to 39 in good health.

The J gene is TRBJ2-1, the V gene TRBV19; 7 bases agree with TRBD2. This CDR3 spans 14 amino acids. Germline V lookup: CDR1 LNHDA, CDR2 SQIVND (reference sequence). Trimming at V came to 6 bases and at J to 4 bases, leaving 6 bases not matched to a gene. The CDR3 spells CASRKREGYNEQFF. The CDR3 DNA is TGTGCCAGTAGGAAGCGGGAAGGGTACAATGAGCAGTTCTTC.

The chain joins TRBV27 to TRBJ2-6; no definite D call. The germline V gene has CDR1 MNHEY and CDR2 SMNVEV (reference sequence). The CDR3 has 15 amino acids. Trimming stripped 10 bases from V and 0 bases from J, with 13 bases between. Here the CDR3 reads CATGPAPSGANVLTF. CDR3 DNA sequence: TGTGCCACCGGGCCAGCCCCCTCTGGGGCCAACGTCCTGACTTTC.

This clone was found a few times. The V gene is TRBV19, the J gene TRBJ1-5, with unresolved D. The V gene's germline CDR1 is LNHDA and CDR2 SQIVND (reference sequence). V dropped 3 bases and J dropped 0 bases, with 6 bases sitting between them. The CDR3 consists of 14 residues. CDR3 DNA sequence: TGTGCCAGTAGTATGCAGGATAGCAATCAGCCCCAGCATTTT. This codes for CASSMQDSNQPQHF.

The chain recombines TRBV29-1 with TRBJ1-1; TRBD1 might be the D (5 bases). V shed 4 bases and J shed 4 bases, with 19 bases lying between them. The germline gives CDR1 SQVTM, CDR2 ANQGSEA. CDR3 length equals 15 residues. The CDR3 nucleotides are TGCAGCGTTGCAGGTCGAGGTCTGGGGGGCACTGAAGCTTTCTTT. It codes for CSVAGRGLGGTEAFF. Based on the CDR3 plus reference TRBV29-1 and TRBJ1-1, the full variable domain is SAVISQKPSRDICQRGTSLTIQCQVDSQVTMMFWYRQQPGQSLTLIATANQGSEATYESGFVIDKFPISRPNLTFSTLTVSNMSPEDSSIYLCSVAGRGLGGTEAFFGQGTRLTVV.

The chain recombines TRBV27 with TRBJ2-7; 10 nucleotides match TRBD2. The CDR3 is 15 amino acids. With V trimmed by 4 bases and J by 4 bases, 7 bases remained unmatched. The germline CDR1 and CDR2 sequences are MNHEY and SMNVEV (reference sequence). The CDR3 sequence: CASSSWTSGRYEQYF. As DNA, the CDR3 is TGTGCCAGCAGTTCTTGGACTAGCGGCAGGTACGAGCAGTACTTC.

This sequence joins TRBV7-9 and TRBJ2-5, with 13 bases that match TRBD2. The CDR3 spans 18 residues. V lost 3 bases to trimming and J lost 2 bases; unmatched junction nucleotides: 9. Looked up from germline, CDR1 is SEHNR and CDR2 is FQNEAQ (reference sequence). The DNA of the CDR3 is TGTGCCAGCAGCTTTCCGGCGGGACTAGCGGGACCTCAAGAGACCCAGTACTTC. It codes for CASSFPAGLAGPQETQYF.

The chain couples TRBV19 to TRBJ2-6; 7 bases are shared with TRBD1. J gave up 0 bases and V 5 bases, and 4 bases lay outside the gene matches. Germline V lookup: CDR1 LNHDA, CDR2 SQIVND (reference sequence). This CDR3 has 16 amino acids. The CDR3 spells CASSLRQGSGANVLTF. The CDR3 DNA follows: TGTGCCAGTAGTCTACGACAGGGCTCTGGGGCCAACGTCCTGACTTTC.

The rearrangement uses TRBV28 and TRBJ2-1; D might be TRBD1 (5 bases). The V gene's germline CDR1 is MDHEN and CDR2 SYDVKM. There are 14 residues in the CDR3. Trimming took 5 bases from V and 2 from J, leaving 10 bases between them. The CDR3 coding sequence is TGTGCCAGCAGTCCTCGACAGCCCTACAATGAGCAGTTCTTC. Its translation is CASSPRQPYNEQFF.

The V call is TRBV5-4, the J call TRBJ1-1; 9 bases align to TRBD1. The CDR3 length is 15 residues. The junction had 8 bases not matched to a gene; V was cut back by 4 bases and J by 4 bases. From germline, CDR1 is SGHNT and CDR2 YYREEE (reference sequence). In nucleotides, the CDR3 is TGTGCCAGCAGCCCTCAGGACAGGGGATTCACTGAAGCTTTCTTT. It encodes CASSPQDRGFTEAFF.

The chain is built from TRBV6-4 and TRBJ1-1, with D perhaps matching TRBD1 (6 bases). Trimming left V 0 bases short and J 10 bases short, with 12 bases between. This CDR3 spans 13 amino acids. Germline values: CDR1 MRHNA, CDR2 SNTAGT. CDR3 sequence: CASSDSDGTRAFF. CDR3 sequence (DNA): TGTGCCAGCAGTGACTCGGACGGGACAAGAGCTTTCTTT.